The 3 T cell receptor beta chains listed next were all sequenced from one sample in a study of CXCR3-negative and CXCR3-positive naive CD8 T cells. General study findings and limits: Naive cells that were CXCR3-positive had more hydrophobic TRB CDR3s (compared with CXCR3-negative naive cells).

Libraries were UMI-labeled 5' RACE TRB cDNA. Each CDR3 protein gets one entry in TCRdb, which reprocessed the 5' RACE reads and gives no DNA. Recorded for this sample: under 150,000 distinct CDR3 sequences. These receptors have no known antigen. Sequencing was carried out using naive CXCR3+ CD8+ T cells from blood. Regarding subset: CD45RO-CCR7+CD27+CD95- naive CD8+ T cells expressing CXCR3 (TNR3+). The receptor set was obtained from a human donor in good health. Some clones in this sample may be carry-over from other donors' samples.

The chain is built from TRBV28 and TRBJ2-2; TCRdb calls TRBD1, which cannot be checked without DNA. Germline V gene sequence: CDR1 MDHEN, CDR2 SYDVKM. This CDR3 has 17 amino acids. The CDR3 protein is CASSWPGGRPNTGELFF. Full variable domain (outside the CDR3, taken from reference TRBV28 and TRBJ2-2): DVKVTQSSRYLVKRTGEKVFLECVQDMDHENMFWYRQDPGLGLRLIYFSYDVKMKEKGDIPEGYSVSREKKERFSLILESASTNQTSMYLCASSWPGGRPNTGELFFGEGSRLTVL.

The chain recombines TRBV19 with TRBJ2-1; TCRdb's assignment of TRBD1 cannot be checked, as there is no DNA. The CDR3 runs to 14 residues. Germline CDR1 is LNHDA and CDR2 is SQIVND (reference sequence). CDR3 in amino acids: CASSRDRGYNEQFF.

The chain recombines TRBV19 with TRBJ2-7; TCRdb outputs TRBD1, but without DNA this stays unchecked. CDR1 is LNHDA, CDR2 SQIVND, per germline (reference sequence). This CDR3 is 14 amino acids long. The chain's CDR3 is CASSIQEGSYEQYF. The variable domain in full, with the rest retrieved from reference TRBV19 and TRBJ2-7, is DGGITQSPKYLFRKEGQNVTLSCEQNLNHDAMYWYRQDPGQGLRLIYYSQIVNDFQKGDIAEGYSVSREKKESFPLTVTSAQKNPTAFYLCASSIQEGSYEQYFGPGTRLTVT.